This TCR beta chain was obtained from a study of cytomegalovirus exposure and HLA in healthy donors. Whole-study context: A prior study identified approximately 120 million unique TCR beta sequences from some 180 million T cells. About 79 million unique TCRs from HLA-typed donors were held in an early data release.

General study results and limits: What was likely a sequencing artifact was a cluster of highly shared sequence variants.

Germline lookup yields CDR1 SEHNR and CDR2 FQNEAQ (reference sequence). Germline trimming cut 5 bases from V and 0 bases from J; bases unmatched to any gene: 12. The CDR3 is 18 residues long. The PCR used 60 Vbeta and 13 Jbeta primers. Sequencing used immunoSEQ multiplex PCR; TCRdb keeps in-frame clones, though not all of them. The table records around 200,000 clones, approximately 80% of them present only once. Comment on this clone: The antigen is undetermined.

The V call is TRBV7-9, the J call TRBJ1-1, with 10 nucleotides matching TRBD1. The sample was PBMCs. The origin of this receptor is a man in his forties in good health and CMV-seronegative. CDR3 DNA: TGTGCCAGCAGCCCTCTCCCGGGACAGGGGCCCTTGAACACTGAAGCTTTCTTT. It codes for CASSPLPGQGPLNTEAFF.